This TCR beta chain was retrieved from a study of T cell repertoires in cytomegalovirus infection. The V and J ends lost 1 base and 4 bases respectively, with 8 bases between them. CDR1 is DFQATT, CDR2 SNEGSKA, per germline (reference sequence). This CDR3 is 13 amino acids long. Comments on this clonotype: The antigen is not known.

TCRdb independently ran MiXCR on the reads; one entry per CDR3 protein. The data contain about 570,000 distinct CDR3 sequences, about 40% of them singletons. The rearrangement uses TRBV20-1 and TRBJ1-3; no clear D. Sequenced here: cultured PBMCs, sampled from culture after CMV antigen stimulation. This receptor was identified in a human donor in good health (CMV status not recorded). Some clones in this sample may be carry-over from other donors' samples. DNA of the CDR3: TGCAGTGCTAGAGCTGGCTCCGGAAACACCATATATTTT. Amino acid sequence: CSARAGSGNTIYF.